At least ten counts were recorded for the clone carrying this T cell receptor (beta chain). Its antigen remains unidentified. The record originates from a study of T cells after yellow fever vaccination. Study overall: Fractions containing few cells were prepared with SMART-Seq v4 Ultra Low Input.

Study results and caveats: Re-detected after boosting: most primary clones, 96% of CD4 and over 80% of CD8.

From the 5' RACE reads, TCRdb called clonotypes with MiXCR, one entry per CDR3 protein. The repertoire consists of about 250,000 distinct CDR3 sequences, with approximately 3.8% occurring once and the leading ten covering under 20%. This CDR3 has 12 amino acids. The germline V gene encodes CDR1 SGHTA and CDR2 FQGNSA. V lost 1 base, J lost 16 bases, and 14 bases lay in between. The sequence was collected from a man younger than 35 who received the YFV17D yellow fever vaccine. The chain links TRBV7-2 to TRBJ2-1; D might be TRBD1 or TRBD2, each matching 5 bases. The sequencing here drew on PBMCs, taken 15 days after the yellow fever booster vaccination. The CDR3 here is CASSLGGFSIFF. The CDR3 region has the DNA TGTGCCAGCAGCTTAGGGGGGTTCAGTATCTTCTTC.